This T cell receptor beta chain was sequenced during a study of T cell clonotyping in hematopoietic cell transplantation (dated by TCRdb to the early 2020s). A note on the overall study: Recipient samples taken before transplant were collected after cytoreduction. The study collected 135 blood samples from 35 to 40 consecutive transplant recipients and their related donors. Patients were recruited between 2015 and January 2017 and followed until late 2020 or death. Paper-wide results and their limitations: Recipient TCR diversity fell after transplant, with pathologically expanded clonotypes rising progressively from day 30 to day 180. Donor and pretransplant recipient Inverse Simpson Index values predicted broader posttransplant TCR repertoire diversity. Only a small fraction of recipient repertoires overlapped donor repertoires, with over 95% appearing de novo at the given depth. Sample size was limited, and cells were not sorted, so CD4 and CD8 repertoire contributions could not be separated.

The table lists this clone with a count of one. The antigen this receptor binds is unknown. No base quality information exists; no much larger clone differs at one position. Sample time point, as interpreted from the label and publication: recipient sample about 28 days before transplant, after cytoreduction. Blood samples were obtained from recipients approximately 28 days before transplant and at days 30, 100 and 180 after transplant. Using Nuclei Lysis Solution, genomic DNA was extracted from unfractionated peripheral blood mononuclear cells that were either fresh or cryopreserved. The immunoSEQ assay, a bias-controlled multiplex PCR with V- and J-specific primers, was used to amplify TCR beta CDR3 regions from genomic DNA. In a second PCR step, a proprietary barcode and Illumina adapter sequences were attached to the CDR3 amplicons. An Illumina MiSeq instrument was used for sequencing of the CDR3 libraries. The original pipeline was this. Export and quality control were performed with immunoSEQ Analyzer 3.0, and downstream analyses were performed with R Bioconductor and Immunarch. Only productive rearrangements in the normalized downsampled data set were used to calculate repertoire metrics. In the normalized cohort, clonotypes with more than 5 templates were defined as pathologically expanded. The Inverse Simpson Index was used to measure repertoire diversity. The non-normalized data set was used for CMV-specificity analyses so that all clonotypes could be captured. As stored in TCRdb, this immuneACCESS dataset retains in-frame rearrangements with V and J assigned. A fraction of the clones does not appear; measured against another copy, unresolved V genes explain less than half of the discrepancy, and the remainder lacks a known reason. V and J calls and clone size follow that table, whereas D and trimming were derived from the DNA. Recorded for this sample are more than 70,000 clones; about 95% of them occurred a single time. The ten biggest clones cover roughly 1.5% of the sample.

CDR3 length: 15 amino acids, cysteine to phenylalanine. Of all the DNA, just the CDR3 is kept, 45 bases in frame from base 1. Reading the germline V gene gives CDR1 SGHDT and CDR2 YYEEEE. V trim: 3 bases; J trim: 9 bases; unmatched bases: 11. The sequence came from a woman aged 45 to 65 with acute myeloid leukemia. Some clones in this sample may be carry-over from other donors' samples. The chain employs TRBV5-6 and TRBJ1-5, with 8 middle bases fitting TRBD1. The specimen comprised peripheral blood mononuclear cells, sampled before stem cell transplant. CDR3 region: CASSSRTGKSPPQHF. The DNA is TGTGCCAGCAGCTCCAGGACAGGGAAAAGTCCGCCCCAGCATTTT.